This T cell receptor beta chain was observed in a study of patients and donors after allogeneic stem cell transplantation. One entry per CDR3 protein, called by TCRdb with MiXCR from the RT-PCR reads. This sample has about a million distinct CDR3 sequences, with 15% to 20% found just once. This CDR3 is 11 amino acids long. V was trimmed by 5 bases and J by 3 bases, leaving 5 bases between them. Germline V gives CDR1 DFQATT, CDR2 SNEGSKA (reference sequence). The source is a human donor who was either an allogeneic HSCT recipient or a stem cell or donor lymphocyte infusion donor (not recorded which). It is not recorded whose cells these are; they may come from a transplant donor. The sequenced sample was blood, either unsorted or a sorted T cell fraction (not recorded which). The chain uses TRBV20-1 and TRBJ2-1; D gene unclear. The CDR3 DNA reads as TGCAGTGCTCAAGACTACAATGAGCAGTTCTTC. It translates to CSAQDYNEQFF.